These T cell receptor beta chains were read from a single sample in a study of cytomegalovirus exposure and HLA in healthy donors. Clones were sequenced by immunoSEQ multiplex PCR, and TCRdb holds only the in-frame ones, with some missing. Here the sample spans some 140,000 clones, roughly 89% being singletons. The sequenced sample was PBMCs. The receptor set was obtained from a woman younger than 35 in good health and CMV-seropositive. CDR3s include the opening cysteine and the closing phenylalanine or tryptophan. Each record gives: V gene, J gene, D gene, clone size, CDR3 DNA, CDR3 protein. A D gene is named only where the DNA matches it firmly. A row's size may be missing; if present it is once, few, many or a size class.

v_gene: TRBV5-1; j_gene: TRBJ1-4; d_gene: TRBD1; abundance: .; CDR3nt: TGCGCCAGCAGCGCCCATGAGGGACAGGGGAGGAAACTGTTTTTT; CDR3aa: CASSAHEGQGRKLFF
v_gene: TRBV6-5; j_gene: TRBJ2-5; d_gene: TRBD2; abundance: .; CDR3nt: TGTGCCAGCAGTCGACTAGCGTCGGAGACCCAGTACTTC; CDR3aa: CASSRLASETQYF
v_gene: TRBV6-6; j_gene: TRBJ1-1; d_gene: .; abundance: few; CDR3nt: TGTGCCAGCAGTTACTCGATCGTCAGTACTGAAGCTTTCTTT; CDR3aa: CASSYSIVSTEAFF
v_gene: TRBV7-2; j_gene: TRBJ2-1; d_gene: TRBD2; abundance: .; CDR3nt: TGTGCCAGCAGCTTAAATAGTGGCGGGGGGGCCCTGGATGAGCAGTTCTTC; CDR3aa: CASSLNSGGGALDEQFF
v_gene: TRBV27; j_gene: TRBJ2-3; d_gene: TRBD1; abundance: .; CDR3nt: TGTGCCAGCGGGATAGGGACAGGGGGCGATACGCAGTATTTT; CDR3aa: CASGIGTGGDTQYF
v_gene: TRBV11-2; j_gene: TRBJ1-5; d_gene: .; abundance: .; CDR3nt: TGTGCCAGCAGCTTACAGGGTCAGGGCAATCAGCCCCAGCATTTT; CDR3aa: CASSLQGQGNQPQHF
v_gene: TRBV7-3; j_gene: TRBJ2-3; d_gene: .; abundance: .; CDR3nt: TGTGCCAGCAGCTCCCCGGGGACTGGCGGGACAGATACGCAGTATTTT; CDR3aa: CASSSPGTGGTDTQYF
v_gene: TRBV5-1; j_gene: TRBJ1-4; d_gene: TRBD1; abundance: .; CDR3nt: TGCGCCAGCAAGGAGGGGGCTCAAGAAAAACTGTTTTTT; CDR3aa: CASKEGAQEKLFF
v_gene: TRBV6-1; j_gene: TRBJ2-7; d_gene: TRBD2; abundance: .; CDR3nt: TGTGCCAGCAGTTGGACTAGCGGGGCCCCCTACGAGCAGTACTTC; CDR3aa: CASSWTSGAPYEQYF
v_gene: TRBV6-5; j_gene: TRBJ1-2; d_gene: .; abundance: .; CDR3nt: TGTGCCAGCAGTTATGGGGGGGCCCTCTATGGCTACACCTTC; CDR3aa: CASSYGGALYGYTF
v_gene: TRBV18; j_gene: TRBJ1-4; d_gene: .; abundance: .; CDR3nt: TGTGCCAGCTCACGGGGGGGGGCACCTAATGAAAAACTGTTTTTT; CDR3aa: CASSRGGAPNEKLFF
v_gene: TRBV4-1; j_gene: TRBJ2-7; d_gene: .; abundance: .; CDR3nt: TGCGCCAGCAGCCCTGGGCTGGCGCGGGGAACCACCGAGCAGTACTTC; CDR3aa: CASSPGLARGTTEQYF
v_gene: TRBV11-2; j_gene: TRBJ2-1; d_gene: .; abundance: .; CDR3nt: TGTGCCAGCAGCTTGGGGACGGGGGTAAGGGCCAATGAGCAGTTCTTC; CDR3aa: CASSLGTGVRANEQFF
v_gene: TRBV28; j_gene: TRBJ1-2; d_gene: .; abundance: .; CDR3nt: TGTGCCAGCAGCACAGGACGGGCGCGTGACTATGGCTACACCTTC; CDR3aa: CASSTGRARDYGYTF
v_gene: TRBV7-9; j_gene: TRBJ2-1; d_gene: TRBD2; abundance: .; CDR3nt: TGTGCCAGCAGCTTAAGCGGACTAGCGGGGGGGGAGCAGTTCTTC; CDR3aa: CASSLSGLAGGEQFF
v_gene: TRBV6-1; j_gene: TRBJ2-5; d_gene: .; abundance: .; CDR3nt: TGTGCCAGCAGTGAAGAGGGGGGGCGCGGAGAGACCCAGTACTTC; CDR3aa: CASSEEGGRGETQYF
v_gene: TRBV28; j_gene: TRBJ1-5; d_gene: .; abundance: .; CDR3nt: TGTGCCAGCTTCAGCCCGGGGGAAGGTCCCAATCAGCCCCAGCATTTT; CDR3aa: CASFSPGEGPNQPQHF
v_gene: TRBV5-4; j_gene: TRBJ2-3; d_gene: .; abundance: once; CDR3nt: TGTGCCAGCAGCGCCGGCGGGAAGGGAGCAACGCAGTATTTT; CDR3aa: CASSAGGKGATQYF
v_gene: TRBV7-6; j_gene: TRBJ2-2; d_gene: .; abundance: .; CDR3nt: TGTGCCAGCAGCCCGGGGATCACCACCGGGGAGCTGTTTTTT; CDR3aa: CASSPGITTGELFF
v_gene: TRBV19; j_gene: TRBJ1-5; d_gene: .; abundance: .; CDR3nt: TGTGCCAGTAGTATTCTAGATAGCAATCAGCCCCAGCATTTT; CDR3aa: CASSILDSNQPQHF
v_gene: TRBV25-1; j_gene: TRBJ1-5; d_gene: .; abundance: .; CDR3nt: TGTGCCAGCAGTGAAAACGCGGAGCCTGTTGGCAATCAGCCCCAGCATTTT; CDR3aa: CASSENAEPVGNQPQHF
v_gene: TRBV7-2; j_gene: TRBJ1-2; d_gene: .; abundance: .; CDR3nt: TGTGCCAGCAGCCGCCTGACAGGCCCGATATCCTATGGCTACACCTTC; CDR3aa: CASSRLTGPISYGYTF
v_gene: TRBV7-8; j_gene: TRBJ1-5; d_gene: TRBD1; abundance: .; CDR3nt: TGTGCCAGCAGCACCGAGGGGGCCGTCAGCAATCAGCCCCAGCATTTT; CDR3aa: CASSTEGAVSNQPQHF
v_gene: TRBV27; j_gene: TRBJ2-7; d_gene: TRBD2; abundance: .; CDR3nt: TGTGCCAGCAGTCCCATTAAGGGACTAGCGGGGGGGCCCTACGAGCAGTACTTC; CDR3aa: CASSPIKGLAGGPYEQYF
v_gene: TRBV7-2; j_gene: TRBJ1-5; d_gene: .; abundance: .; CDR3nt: TGTGCCAGCAGCTTGGGGCTACTACAGGGCCAGCCCCAGCATTTT; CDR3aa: CASSLGLLQGQPQHF
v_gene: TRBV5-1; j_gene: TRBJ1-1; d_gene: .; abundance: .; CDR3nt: TGCGCCAGCAGTTGGCAGGGGACGACTGAAGCTTTCTTT; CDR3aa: CASSWQGTTEAFF
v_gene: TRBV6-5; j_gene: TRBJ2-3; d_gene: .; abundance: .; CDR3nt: TGTGCCAGCAACCCGGGGACTCACACAGATACGCAGTATTTT; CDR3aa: CASNPGTHTDTQYF
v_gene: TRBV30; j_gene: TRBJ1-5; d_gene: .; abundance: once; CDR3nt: TGTGCCTGGAGTGTAGTGGGAGGGAAGGGTCAGCCCCAGCATTTT; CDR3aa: CAWSVVGGKGQPQHF
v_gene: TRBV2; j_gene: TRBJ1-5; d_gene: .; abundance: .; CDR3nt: TGTGCCAGCAGCGTCAGTTTGCCCAATCAGCCCCAGCATTTT; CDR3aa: CASSVSLPNQPQHF
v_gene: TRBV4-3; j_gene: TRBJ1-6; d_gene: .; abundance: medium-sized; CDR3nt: TGCGCCAGCAGCCAAGATCCCGGACAGCGGAATTCACCCCTCCACTTT; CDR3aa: CASSQDPGQRNSPLHF
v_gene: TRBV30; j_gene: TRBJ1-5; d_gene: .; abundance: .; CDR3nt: TGTGCCTGGAGGGCTAGTTGGGGCGCTGGCAATCAGCCCCAGCATTTT; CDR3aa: CAWRASWGAGNQPQHF
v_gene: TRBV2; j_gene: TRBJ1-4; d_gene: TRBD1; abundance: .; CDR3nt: TGTGCCAGCATCTTGGACAGGGATGAAAAACTGTTTTTT; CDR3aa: CASILDRDEKLFF
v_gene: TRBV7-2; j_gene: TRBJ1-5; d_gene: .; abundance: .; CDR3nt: TGTGCCAGCAGCTTAGCGCTGGTCAGGGAGGGACAGCCCCAGCATTTT; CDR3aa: CASSLALVREGQPQHF
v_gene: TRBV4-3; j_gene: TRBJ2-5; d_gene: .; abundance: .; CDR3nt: TGCGCCAGCAGCCAAGATCACGGCCAAGAGACCCAGTACTTC; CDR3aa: CASSQDHGQETQYF
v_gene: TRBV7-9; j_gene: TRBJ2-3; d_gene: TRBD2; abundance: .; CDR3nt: TGTGCCAGCACCCATAGGGGGACTAGCGGGGGGCTGAGCACAGATACGCAGTATTTT; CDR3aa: CASTHRGTSGGLSTDTQYF
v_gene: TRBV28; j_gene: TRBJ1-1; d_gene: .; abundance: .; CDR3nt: TGTGCCAGCAGTTACAATCTTAAGGAAGCTTTCTTT; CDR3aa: CASSYNLKEAFF
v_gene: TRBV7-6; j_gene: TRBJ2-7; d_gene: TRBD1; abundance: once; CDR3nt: TGTGCCAGCAGCCCTGCGATGGGGGACAGCTCCTACGAGCAGTACTTC; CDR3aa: CASSPAMGDSSYEQYF
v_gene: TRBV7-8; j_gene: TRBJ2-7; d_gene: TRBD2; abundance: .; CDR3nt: TGTGCCAGCCACGGGACTAGCGGAACGAGCTCCTACGAGCAGTACTTC; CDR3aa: CASHGTSGTSSYEQYF
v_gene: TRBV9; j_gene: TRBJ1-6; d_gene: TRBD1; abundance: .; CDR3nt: TGTGCCAGCAGCGTAGGACAGGGACATTCACCCCTCCACTTT; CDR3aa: CASSVGQGHSPLHF
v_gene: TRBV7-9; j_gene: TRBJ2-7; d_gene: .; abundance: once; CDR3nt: TGTGCCAGCAGCCAGGCGGGGCGCAGCTCCTACGAGCAGTACTTC; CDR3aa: CASSQAGRSSYEQYF
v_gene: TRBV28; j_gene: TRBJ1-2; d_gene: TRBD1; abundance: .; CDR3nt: TGTGCCAGCAGTTTAACAGGGGCCAACTATGGCTACACCTTC; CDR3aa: CASSLTGANYGYTF
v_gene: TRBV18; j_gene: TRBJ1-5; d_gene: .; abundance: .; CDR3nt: TGTGCCAGCTCAACCACAGCAAATAGCAATCAGCCCCAGCATTTT; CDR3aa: CASSTTANSNQPQHF
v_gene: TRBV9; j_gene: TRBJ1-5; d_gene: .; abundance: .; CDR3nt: TGTGCCAGCAGCTCAGCAGGGATCTCTAGGGAGCCCCAGCATTTT; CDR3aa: CASSSAGISREPQHF
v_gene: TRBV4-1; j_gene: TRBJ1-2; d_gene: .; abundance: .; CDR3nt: TGCGCCAGCAGCACGTCGGGGAACTATGGCTACACCTTC; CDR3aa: CASSTSGNYGYTF
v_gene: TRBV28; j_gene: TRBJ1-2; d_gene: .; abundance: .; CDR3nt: TGTGCCAGCAGTCCTCGGAACTATGGCTACACCTTC; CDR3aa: CASSPRNYGYTF
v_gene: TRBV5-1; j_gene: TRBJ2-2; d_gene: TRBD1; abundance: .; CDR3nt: TGCGCCAGCAGCTTCGGGACAGGGACCACCGGGGAGCTGTTTTTT; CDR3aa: CASSFGTGTTGELFF
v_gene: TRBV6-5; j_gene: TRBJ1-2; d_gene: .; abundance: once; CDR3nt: TGTGCCAGCGGGACTCCGGGTGTCTATGGCTACACCTTC; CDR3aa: CASGTPGVYGYTF
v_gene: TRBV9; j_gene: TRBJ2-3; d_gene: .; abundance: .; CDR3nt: TGTGCCAGCCAGGCTGGGGGCGGCACAGATACGCAGTATTTT; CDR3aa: CASQAGGGTDTQYF